The following is a TCR beta chain sequence with its context. Its cognate antigen has yet to be identified. Base qualities are missing; no much larger clone stands one base away. Library preparation used the immunoSEQ multiplex PCR assay. For the multiplex PCR, a mixture combining 60 forward primers for TCR Vbeta segments and 13 reverse primers for TCR Jbeta segments was used. The CDR3 region of rearranged TCR beta genes was amplified from genomic DNA with a multiplex PCR assay. Amplified TCR beta libraries were sequenced as 87-base-pair reads on the Illumina HiSeq System. In the paper's pipeline: In a later analysis, tens of millions of unique TCR beta chains were counted across the 690 or so repertoires, and around 10 million of these chains were shared by at least two donors. A nearest-neighbor algorithm error-corrected the raw reads and collapsed the reads into unique sequences, merging closely related sequences to remove PCR and sequencing errors. Alignment of CDR3 sequences to IMGT reference sequences was used to assign V, D and J gene segments. For a sequence to be retained, a match of at least six nucleotides to both a V gene segment and a J gene segment was required. Rearrangements were called productive when the CDR3 lacked stop codons and stayed in frame with V and J; all others were non-productive. CDR3 was defined by IMGT convention, running from the second conserved V-encoded cysteine to the conserved J-encoded phenylalanine. Sequences without an unambiguous match to a single V gene segment were excluded from the earlier analysis of a few hundred of the donors. In an earlier analysis of 587 of the donors, V segments were called functional above 56.7% productive rearrangements and were called segregating when the between-donor standard deviation exceeded 5%. A statistical classification framework was developed to diagnose cytomegalovirus status using the catalog of TCR beta chain sequences. V and J gene assignment, in a later analysis, came from comparing TCR nucleotide sequences with IMGT/GENE-DB human TR gene sequences. A later analysis assigned CDR3 sequences and most-parsimonious VDJ recombination scenarios with the TCRdist pipeline. In a later analysis, each TCR beta chain was defined by its CDR3 amino acid sequence together with its V-gene family, and reads lacking a unique V-gene family were excluded. In a later analysis, 500 to 700 highly shared, low-generation-probability nucleotide sequences were removed to address suspected cross-contamination and a sequencing artifact. A later analysis calculated a clonal expansion index for each public chain from normalized within-repertoire ranks of inferred template counts. In a later analysis, generation probabilities were computed with a VDJ recombination model fitted to out-of-frame rearrangements, and the resulting probabilities were checked against IGoR. A later analysis scored TCR-TCR, TCR-HLA and TCR-CMV co-occurrence with hypergeometric tests, applying a repertoire-size bias correction to TCR pairs. A later analysis estimated false discovery rates by permuting HLA or CMV assignments 20 times. In a later analysis, co-occurring TCRs were grouped using DBSCAN, with TCRdist sequence similarity added in when clustering inside HLA-allele-positive subsets. Co-occurrence clustering excluded repertoires with fewer than 30,000 or more than 120,000 public chains, plus five with anomalous nucleotide sharing. This immuneACCESS table, as held by TCRdb, lists in-frame sequences with V and J called but not all clones. Of the missing ones, under half trace to an unresolved V gene in checked studies; the others have no known cause. V, J and clone size reflect that table, while D and trimming were determined from the DNA. The sample table holds 110,000 to 150,000 clones, of which about four fifths were seen once. Roughly 2.8% of the sample rests with the top ten.

Sequences MNHEY (CDR1) and SMNVEV (CDR2) are obtained from the germline V gene (reference sequence). Unmatched junction bases come to 13, with V trimmed by 4 bases and J by 4 bases. The CDR3 holds 17 amino acids from the cysteine to the phenylalanine. Just CDR3 DNA is preserved here, 51 bases in frame from base 1. The cohort consisted of 650 to 700 healthy bone marrow donors. All cohort members were sampled while nominally healthy, although unrecorded immune exposures were likely present. The donor tested CMV seronegative and was one of the 352 seronegative cohort members. Every donor gave a peripheral blood sample, and the peripheral blood mononuclear cells from that sample were used for TCR beta sequencing. The Qiagen DNeasy Blood Extraction Kit was used to extract genomic DNA from the blood cell samples. The source of the sample is a study of cytomegalovirus exposure and HLA in healthy donors (dated by TCRdb to between 2016 and 2019). Study-wide context: An earlier analysis of roughly 570 of the donors reported approximately 300 Gb of sequence data and about 120 million unique TCR beta sequences obtained from about 179 million T cells. Roughly 5 DR-DQ haplotypes were handled as single units for association and clustering, since linkage in the cohort was strong. A later genetic analysis used genome-wide SNP genotypes for about 65% of the 666 donors, treating that subset as a discovery cohort. Among about 410 genotyped donors of the cohort, an average of about 220,000 unique TCR beta nucleotide sequences was sequenced per donor, of which 15% to 20% were non-productive. Class I and class II HLA loci were covered by the typing at four-digit resolution. Of the roughly 390 genotyped donors, approximately 80% fell in the genetic ancestry cluster associated with self-reported Caucasian donors. Using immunosequencing, the study profiled T cell repertoires from roughly 650 subjects and related those repertoires to cytomegalovirus serostatus. To study patterns of TCR occurrence, a later analysis re-analyzed previously published TCR beta repertoires from around 700 donors and added high-resolution HLA genotyping. Donor age, sex, ethnicity and CMV serostatus were compiled together with the repertoire data. Besides the first cohort of approximately 710 subjects, a separate validation cohort made up of over 95 different subjects was used. The later analysis used no new phenotypic data to find candidate immune exposures, relying instead on TCR beta sequences and their occurrence across donors. High-throughput TCR immunosequencing, statistical association of individual TCRs with disease status, and machine learning were combined to predict cytomegalovirus infection status. The number of typed donors differed by locus: about 629-630 for A, B, C, DRB1 and DQB1; 500 to 550 for DQA1; approximately 600 for DPA1; and around 490 for DPB1. The study aimed to test whether cataloging public T cell receptors could reveal signatures of past pathogen exposure. All discovery cohort repertoires had been generated using a single sequencing platform. An earlier analysis of about 620 of the donors applied high-throughput TCR beta sequencing to assess whether each TCR beta V gene segment acted as functional or pseudogenic. An early release that covered 500 to 800 HLA-typed donors contained approximately 300 gigabases of sequencing data and approximately 85 million unique TCR sequences.

General study outcomes and caveats: In a later genetic analysis, fewer N-insertions in productive TCRs were reported among donors in an Asian-associated ancestry cluster than the approximately 710-donor mean. A cluster of highly shared sequence variants was judged likely to be a technical artifact of the sequencing pipeline. Across donors, most TCR sequences were observed very rarely, whereas some public TCRs were present in many individuals. In a later analysis, most CMV-associated TCR beta chains were found to appear HLA-restricted, with HLA associations seemingly driven largely by CMV exposure. Some IMGT-functional V segments, including TRBV6-2 and TRBV6-3, could not be told apart with the 87-base-pair reads, so those segments were excluded. A later genetic analysis associated a missense DCLRE1C variant with V-gene and J-gene trimming of TCR beta chains, and an independent cohort replicated the association. A later analysis reported that several top co-occurrence clusters appeared linked to parvovirus B19, influenza, CMV and Epstein-Barr virus. The study gave a list of 150 to 200 TCR beta chains associated with cytomegalovirus. The classifier was reported to diagnose cytomegalovirus status with high specificity and sensitivity in both the original and validation cohorts. The earlier analysis of a few hundred of the donors excluded some 15 rarely observed V segments, including chromosome 9 orphons, because counts were too low. The authors suggested that the approach could potentially be extended to other disease states and immunological phenotypes. In an earlier analysis of approximately 590 of the donors, most TCR beta V segments were observed in productive rearrangements about 87% or about 30% of the time, broadly matching IMGT annotations. Immune exposure information for the cohort was limited to CMV serostatus. Sequencing depth was assumed to be roughly uniform across donors in the presence/absence analyses, though that assumption may not hold. In a later analysis, HLA-associated TCR beta chains were found to be more clonally expanded and to have lower generation probabilities than equally common non-associated chains. In vitro tests confirmed that a few of the cytomegalovirus-associated TCR beta chains recognize cytomegalovirus antigens. The cohort was sequenced for TCR beta chains only, and without alpha or paired-chain data the features that could be detected were limited. Specific HLA alleles were associated with over 15,000 TCR beta sequences at a false discovery rate of 0.05 in a later analysis. Strong co-occurrence of HLA alleles, especially DR and DQ, made assigning TCR associations to individual alleles difficult. HLA typing was unavailable for some donors at each locus, so association tests used only the typed subset. A later analysis found that TCR association rates varied across HLA loci, with DRB1 alleles showing the most associated TCRs and HLA-C alleles the fewest. A further reported finding was that TCR beta sequences accurately predicted the HLA-A and HLA-B alleles for most subjects in the first cohort. Correlated functional status among segregating V segments might be attributable to linkage disequilibrium, but an unknown experimental factor could not be ruled out.

The receptor was derived from a male donor in good health and CMV-seronegative. The source material was PBMCs. Rearrangement joined TRBV27 to TRBJ1-2, with 9 junctional bases fitting TRBD1. CDR3 reads: CASSSGTGIVRSYGYTF. Here is the DNA: TGTGCCAGCAGTTCCGGGACAGGGATAGTGAGGTCCTATGGCTACACCTTC.